At least ten counts were recorded for the clone carrying this T cell receptor (beta chain). Its antigen is currently unknown. The data are from a study of T-cell reconstitution after alpha-beta-depleted transplantation in children. During its preparation, the TCRbeta library received unique molecular identifiers. TCRdb reanalysed the PCR reads using MiXCR and keeps one entry per CDR3 protein. The sample carries over 200,000 distinct CDR3 sequences, 11% recorded once. Findings of the study overall: Expanded graft clones numbering several hundred reportedly gave rise to alpha-beta T cells about two months after transplant. Some patients' high day-60 TCRbeta diversity was attributed to recipient cells surviving conditioning. Most T-cell counts and diversity one year after the transplant came from T cells that were newly produced.

Trimming cost V 0 bases and J 2 bases, with 10 bases left between them. Germline-derived CDR1 and CDR2 are DFQATT and SNEGSKA (reference sequence). The CDR3 is 15 residues long. The chain employs TRBV20-1 and TRBJ2-2; no clear D. The TCR comes from a child less than two years old with acute myeloid leukemia, due to receive a stem cell transplant. The specimen comprised PBMCs, sampled before TCRalphabeta/CD19-depleted stem cell transplant. The CDR3 DNA sequence: TGCAGTGCTAGAGATCACTACTTTAACACCGGGGAGCTGTTTTTT. Amino acids: CSARDHYFNTGELFF.